This T cell receptor beta chain derives from a study of neurological immune-mediated disorders. General study results and limits: No expanded-clone CDR3 amino acid sequence recurred across subjects, suggesting private TCR-beta repertoires. Falling below healthy controls, multiple sclerosis showed the least TCR clonal expansion, while HTLV-1-associated myelopathy showed the most.

TCRdb processed the 5' RACE reads anew with MiXCR; each CDR3 protein has one entry. The data contain some 47,000 distinct CDR3 sequences, about 22% of them singletons. The time point was: technical triplicate 3. The unsorted libraries were prepared from 2 million PBMCs (stored at -80 C). This clonotype has ten or more counts. The antigen is undetermined. CDR3 length: 15 residues. From germline, CDR1 is SEHNR and CDR2 FQNEAQ (reference sequence). V was shortened by 2 bases and J by 7 bases, with 15 bases between the two germline ends. The clonotype originates from a man in his sixties with HTLV-1-associated myelopathy (HAM/TSP). The chain links TRBV7-9 to TRBJ2-1, with D possibly TRBD2 on 5 matching bases. Specimen: PBMCs. DNA of the CDR3: TGTGCCAGCAGCTTATTCAGCACCGAGGGTAATGAGCAGTTCTTC. Its protein is CASSLFSTEGNEQFF.